This entry concerns a single T cell receptor (beta chain). This entry comes from a study of blood T cell repertoires in COVID-19. In the study's own analysis: Using reference gene primer amplification, nucleated cell counts were estimated. Sequenced by immunoSEQ multiplex PCR; TCRdb stores in-frame clones only, minus some. The V and J calls and the clone size are those of that table, but D and trimming were determined from the DNA. Among about 120,000 clones listed, more than 65% were seen once. V was pared by 3 bases and J by 0 bases, with 5 bases between. Germline CDR1 reads ENHRY; CDR2 reads SYGVKD. CDR3 size: 13 residues.

Material for sequencing was peripheral blood. The receptor's source is a human donor in a cohort sampled during active COVID-19. The chain uses TRBV10-3 and TRBJ1-1; no clear D gene. CDR3 residues: CAISDRVNTEAFF. The CDR3 coding sequence is TGTGCCATCAGTGATCGGGTGAACACTGAAGCTTTCTTT.